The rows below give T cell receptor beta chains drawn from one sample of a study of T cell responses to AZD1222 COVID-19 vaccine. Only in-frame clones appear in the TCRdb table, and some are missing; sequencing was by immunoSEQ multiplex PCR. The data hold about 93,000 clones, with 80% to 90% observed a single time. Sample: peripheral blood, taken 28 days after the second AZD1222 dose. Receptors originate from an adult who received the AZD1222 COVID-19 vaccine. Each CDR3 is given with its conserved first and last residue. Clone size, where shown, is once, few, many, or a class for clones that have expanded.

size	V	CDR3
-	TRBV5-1	CASSPGTHAMNTEAFF
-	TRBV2	CASRKTGPTEAFF
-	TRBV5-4	CASSVGSQEGYTF
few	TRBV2	CASSGLAGAAGGTDTQYF
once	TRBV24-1	CATSDLRRQGASGNTIYF
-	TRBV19	CASSIGGGVEQYF
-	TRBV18	CASSREGAPGANEKLFF
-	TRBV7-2	CASSSPPLAAPAFF
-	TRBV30	CAWTQNEGFNYGYTF
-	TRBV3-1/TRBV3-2	CASSQERTSGSTDTQYF
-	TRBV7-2	CASSPGTSGTNEQFF
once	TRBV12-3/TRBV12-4	CASSLSGLGAFF
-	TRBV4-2	CASRKDLGGQETQYF
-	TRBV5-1	CASSLALGSYEQYF
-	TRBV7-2	CASSFRGGGNQPQHF
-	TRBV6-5	CASSPGTYNEQFF
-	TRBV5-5	CASSLGGLGSYEQYF
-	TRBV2	CASSEAIHKETQYF
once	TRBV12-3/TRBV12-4	CASSLGVITEAFF
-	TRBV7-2	CASSLGLVPLNTEAFF
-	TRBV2	CASSEWQENTEAFF
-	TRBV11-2	CASSSLGFFEQYF
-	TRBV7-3	CASSLTGDGRWNTEAFF
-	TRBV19	CATYYSGPLPEKSYGYTF
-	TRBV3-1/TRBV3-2	CASSQDWSTDTQYF
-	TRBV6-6	CASSYSRVGTEAFF
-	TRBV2	CASSGPDPIQGHTSSLSYNEQFF
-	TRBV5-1	CASSFGTGHGTEAFF
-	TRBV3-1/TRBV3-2	CASSQGLAGGRQFF
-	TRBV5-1	CASSLDRSNYGYTF
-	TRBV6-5	CASTAGTLMNQPQHF
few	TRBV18	CASSARDRVINEQFF
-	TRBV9	CASSVGTSGGAGETQYF
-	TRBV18	CASSLSSSLNTEAFF
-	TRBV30	CAWSVKGINYGYTF
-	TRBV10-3	CAISEGGLTEAFF
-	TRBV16	CASSSGTGRYSNQPQHF
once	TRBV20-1	CSAQGGYGYTF
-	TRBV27	CASKRAGTNEKLFF
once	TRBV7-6	CASSSGQGEIAEAFF
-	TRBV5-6	CASSDSGEGNTEAFF
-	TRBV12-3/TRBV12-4	CASSFPWTGELFF
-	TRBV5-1	CASSLGPGGEQFF
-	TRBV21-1	CASSKGQIKSPHQSPAQYF
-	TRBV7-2	CASSALAGGPSTDTQYF
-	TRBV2	CASSSIREDTDTQYF
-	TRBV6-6	CASSRRQAYNSNQPQHF
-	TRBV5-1	CASSSGDNTEAFF
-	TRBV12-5	CASGLILGGTGNPGEQFF
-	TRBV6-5	CASRISLNSPLHF
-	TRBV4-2	CASSQEADLVGKLFF